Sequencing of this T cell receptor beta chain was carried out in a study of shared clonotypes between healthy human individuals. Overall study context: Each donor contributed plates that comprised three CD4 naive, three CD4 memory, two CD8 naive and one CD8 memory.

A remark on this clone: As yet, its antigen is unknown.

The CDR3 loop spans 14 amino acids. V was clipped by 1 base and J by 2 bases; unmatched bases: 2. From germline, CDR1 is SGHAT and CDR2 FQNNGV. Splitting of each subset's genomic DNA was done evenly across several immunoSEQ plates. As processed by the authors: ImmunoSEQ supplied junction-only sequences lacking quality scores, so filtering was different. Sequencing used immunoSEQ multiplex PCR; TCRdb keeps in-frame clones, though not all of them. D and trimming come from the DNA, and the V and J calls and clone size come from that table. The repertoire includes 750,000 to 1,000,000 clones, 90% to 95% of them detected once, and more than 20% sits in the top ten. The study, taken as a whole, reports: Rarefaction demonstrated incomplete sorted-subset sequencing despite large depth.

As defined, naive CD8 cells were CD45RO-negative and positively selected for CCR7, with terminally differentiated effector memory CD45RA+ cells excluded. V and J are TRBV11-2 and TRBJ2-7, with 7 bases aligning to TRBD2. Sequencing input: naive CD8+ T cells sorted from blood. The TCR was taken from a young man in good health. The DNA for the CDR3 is TGTGCCAGCAGCTTAGGCGGGACTACCTACGAGCAGTACTTC. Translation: CASSLGGTTYEQYF.